Below, 26 T cell receptor beta chains from the same sample are listed, as sequenced in a study of blood T cell repertoires in COVID-19. Clones were sequenced by immunoSEQ multiplex PCR, and TCRdb holds only the in-frame ones, with some missing. The sample carries over 100,000 clones, approximately 88% recorded once. Sequences were obtained from peripheral blood. The receptors were gathered from a man aged 45 to 65 with acute or convalescent COVID-19.

This sequence joins TRBV3-1 (or the pseudogene TRBV3-2) and TRBJ2-5; tentative D call: TRBD1 (5 bases). From germline, CDR1 is LGHDT and CDR2 YNNKEL (reference sequence). V was pared by 2 bases and J by 4 bases, with 11 bases between. The CDR3 runs to 14 residues. The CDR3 DNA reads TGTGCCAGCAGCCAAAGACGGCAGGGAGAGACCCAGTACTTC. It codes for CASSQRRQGETQYF.

This chain connects TRBV10-2 to TRBJ1-5, with 7 bases matching TRBD1. The CDR3 has 14 amino acids. The ends lost 6 bases at V and 3 bases at J; junction bases unmatched: 5. Germline assignment: CDR1 WSHSY and CDR2 SAAADI. The CDR3 loop is CASSHDRANQPQHF. In nucleotides, the CDR3 is TGCGCCAGCAGCCATGACAGGGCCAATCAGCCCCAGCATTTT.

The chain couples TRBV9 to TRBJ1-2, with D possibly TRBD1 on 5 matching bases. Between the trimmed V and J ends, which lost 4 bases and 5 bases, there was a span of 24 bases. This CDR3 has 17 amino acids. Germline V gene lookup returns CDR1 SGDLS and CDR2 YYNGEE. This CDR3 is CASSSQTSGAMGYGYTF. The CDR3 DNA reads TGTGCCAGCAGCTCACAGACTAGCGGGGCGATGGGGTATGGCTACACCTTC. The variable domain in full, completed from reference TRBV9 and TRBJ1-2, reads DSGVTQTPKHLITATGQRVTLRCSPRSGDLSVYWYQQSLDQGLQFLIQYYNGEERAKGNILERFSAQQFPDLHSELNLSSLELGDSALYFCASSSQTSGAMGYGYTFGSGTRLTVV.

This clone was counted a few times. The gene calls are TRBV24-1 and TRBJ2-3; TRBD2 aligns across 11 bases. CDR3 length: 16 amino acids. V trimming: 3 bases; J trimming: 1 base; junction bases outside the gene matches: 2. Germline assignment: CDR1 KGHDR and CDR2 SFDVKD. As DNA, the CDR3 is TGTGCCACCAGTGATCTTAGCGGGAGGGGCACAGATACGCAGTATTTT. It yields the protein CATSDLSGRGTDTQYF.

This clone occurred a few times. The rearrangement joins TRBV4-1 to TRBJ2-3; D perhaps matches TRBD2 (6 bases). CDR1 is MGHRA, CDR2 YSYEKL, per germline. This CDR3 spans 15 amino acids. The V and J ends lost 2 bases and 0 bases respectively, with 9 bases between them. The CDR3 DNA reads as TGCGCCAGCAGCCAATACGGGGGAAGCACAGATACGCAGTATTTT. It yields the protein CASSQYGGSTDTQYF.

The CDR3 DNA reads TGTGCCAGCAGTGAACTAGCGGGATCTCCAGATACGCAGTATTTT. Its protein product is CASSELAGSPDTQYF. V and J are TRBV6-4 and TRBJ2-3; TRBD2 matches 10 bases. The CDR3 covers 15 residues. Per the germline V gene, CDR1 is MRHNA and CDR2 is SNTAGT. Trimming took 3 bases from V and 4 from J; bases not matched to a gene: 4.

This chain uses TRBV25-1 with TRBJ1-2; 7 bases match TRBD1. The CDR3 loop spans 17 amino acids. V lost 3 bases to trimming and J lost 0 bases; unmatched junction nucleotides: 10. Germline values: CDR1 MGHDK, CDR2 SYGVNS. The CDR3 DNA reads TGTGCCAGCAGTGAGTTGACAGGGTTGGGAACTAACTATGGCTACACCTTC. Translation: CASSELTGLGTNYGYTF.

This chain links TRBV9 with TRBJ1-4, with 7 bases that match TRBD1. Germline V gene sequence: CDR1 SGDLS, CDR2 YYNGEE. The CDR3 loop spans 15 amino acids. V lost 4 bases, J lost 5 bases, and 8 bases stayed unmatched. CDR3 sequence reads: CASSSTTGINEKLFF. CDR3 bases: TGTGCCAGCAGCTCTACGACAGGGATAAATGAAAAACTGTTTTTT.

This clone was recorded only once. V and J are TRBV5-1 and TRBJ2-2, with 10 bases identical to TRBD1. The CDR3 sequence is 15 residues long. Germline trimming cut 3 bases from V and 3 bases from J; bases unmatched to any gene: 2. Germline CDR1 reads SGHRS; CDR2 reads YFSETQ. For the CDR3, the DNA is TGCGCCAGCAGCTATGGGACAGGGGACACCGGGGAGCTGTTTTTT. Translating gives CASSYGTGDTGELFF. Filled out from reference TRBV5-1 and TRBJ2-2, the complete variable domain reads KAGVTQTPRYLIKTRGQQVTLSCSPISGHRSVSWYQQTPGQGLQFLFEYFSETQRNKGNFPGRFSGRQFSNSRSEMNVSTLELGDSALYLCASSYGTGDTGELFFGEGSRLTVL.

V is TRBV2 and J is TRBJ1-1; the match to TRBD1 covers 7 bases. The CDR3 extends over 13 amino acids. Unmatched junction bases numbered 2, after V lost 6 bases and J lost 1 base. CDR1 is SNHLY and CDR2 is FYNNEI in the germline V gene. CDR3 amino acids: CASSDRANTEAFF. CDR3 bases: TGTGCCAGCAGCGACAGGGCGAACACTGAAGCTTTCTTT.

The chain links TRBV2 to TRBJ2-7; TRBD2 aligns across 13 bases. CDR3 size: 15 residues. Germline lookup yields CDR1 SNHLY and CDR2 FYNNEI. Trimming at V came to 5 bases and at J to 7 bases, leaving 8 bases not matched to a gene. CDR3 in DNA: TGTGCCAGCAGTTACTTGGGGACTAGCGGGAATGAGCAGTACTTC. This translates into CASSYLGTSGNEQYF.

V is TRBV19 and J is TRBJ1-5, with D tentatively TRBD1 (5 bases). The CDR3 is 16 residues long. Germline lookup yields CDR1 LNHDA and CDR2 SQIVND (reference sequence). Between the trimmed V and J ends, which lost 7 bases and 1 base, there was a span of 17 bases. The DNA of the CDR3 is TGTGCCAGTACAGGGTCGGGTTCTCTCAGCAATCAGCCCCAGCATTTT. It translates to CASTGSGSLSNQPQHF.

CDR3 protein: CATSATPGQGEEGYTF. The CDR3 region has the DNA TGTGCCACCAGCGCGACCCCCGGACAGGGAGAAGAAGGCTACACCTTC. The chain joins TRBV15 to TRBJ1-2; the match to TRBD1 covers 8 bases. Unmatched junction bases numbered 16, after V lost 5 bases and J lost 8 bases. The V gene's germline CDR1 is LNHNV and CDR2 YYDKDF (reference sequence). The CDR3 length is 16 residues.

The J gene is TRBJ2-1, the V gene TRBV5-1, with 8 positions matching TRBD1. The J segment lost 5 bases and the V segment lost 2 bases, leaving 6 bases of the junction unmatched. The CDR3 runs to 15 residues. Germline lookup yields CDR1 SGHRS and CDR2 YFSETQ. CDR3 nucleotides: TGCGCCAGCAGCTTCGCGGGACAGGAGAACAATGAGCAGTTCTTC. Translating gives CASSFAGQENNEQFF.

This clone was seen a few times. The rearrangement uses TRBV11-3 and TRBJ2-1, with 7 bases aligning to TRBD1. Trimming removed 5 bases from V and 6 bases from J; junction bases left unmatched: 7. The CDR3 extends over 14 amino acids. Germline-derived CDR1 and CDR2 are SGHNT and YENEEA. The CDR3, as DNA: TGTGCCAGCAGCCCCCGACAGGGCACCAATGAGCAGTTCTTC. Translation: CASSPRQGTNEQFF.

The V and J genes are TRBV6-5 and TRBJ1-1, with 9 positions matching TRBD1. V dropped 2 bases and J dropped 7; count of bases not matched to a gene: 8. The germline CDR1 and CDR2 sequences are MNHEY and SVGAGI. CDR3 size: 15 residues. CDR3 in amino acids: CASSYAGDRAGEAFF. In DNA form, the CDR3 reads TGTGCCAGCAGTTACGCGGGGGACAGGGCCGGTGAAGCTTTCTTT.

The chain has TRBV19 and TRBJ2-1; tentative D call: TRBD1 (5 bases). The V and J ends lost 4 bases and 1 base respectively, with 8 bases between them. CDR1 LNHDA and CDR2 SQIVND come from the germline V gene (reference sequence). This CDR3 has 14 amino acids. CDR3 sequence (DNA): TGTGCCAGTAGTAAAGGGGCTTCCTACAATGAGCAGTTCTTC. Its protein product is CASSKGASYNEQFF.

The V and J genes are TRBV6-5 and TRBJ1-2, with 8 bases that match TRBD1. Trimming cost V 6 bases and J 3 bases; bases outside gene matches: 6. CDR3 length: 14 residues. The germline V gene has CDR1 MNHEY and CDR2 SVGAGI. The CDR3 loop reads CASSTDRADYGYTF. DNA of the CDR3: TGTGCCAGCAGCACGGACAGGGCGGACTATGGCTACACCTTC.

V usage is TRBV27 and J usage is TRBJ1-1; D gene uncertain. CDR3 size: 15 residues. The germline V and J ends were trimmed by 3 bases and 1 base, with 12 bases remaining between them. Germline V gives CDR1 MNHEY, CDR2 SMNVEV (reference sequence). CDR3 residues: CASSFSGVRNTEAFF. CDR3 nucleotides: TGTGCCAGCAGTTTCAGCGGGGTAAGGAACACTGAAGCTTTCTTT.

The J gene is TRBJ2-7, the V gene TRBV28; D unresolved. The V gene lost 4 bases and the J gene lost 2 bases, with 3 bases spanning the gap. The V gene's germline CDR1 is MDHEN and CDR2 SYDVKM. CDR3 length: 11 amino acids. The CDR3 loop is CASSYTYEQYF. Here the CDR3 DNA reads TGTGCCAGCAGTTACACCTACGAGCAGTACTTC. The full variable domain, with the rest looked up from reference TRBV28 and TRBJ2-7, is DVKVTQSSRYLVKRTGEKVFLECVQDMDHENMFWYRQDPGLGLRLIYFSYDVKMKEKGDIPEGYSVSREKKERFSLILESASTNQTSMYLCASSYTYEQYFGPGTRLTVT.

Only a few counts were recorded for this clone. The J gene is TRBJ2-1, the V gene TRBV2, with D perhaps matching TRBD2 (5 bases). Germline V gene data show CDR1 as SNHLY and CDR2 as FYNNEI. The CDR3 consists of 15 residues. The V gene lost 2 bases and the J gene lost 9 bases, with 17 bases spanning the gap. The CDR3 DNA reads TGTGCCAGCAGTGAATTTGGGAGCGTAACGATTGAGCAGTTCTTC. Its translation: CASSEFGSVTIEQFF.

This clone was detected only once. The rearrangement links TRBV10-3 to TRBJ1-3, with TRBD1 matching over 8 bases. CDR3 length equals 15 residues. The V and J ends lost 5 bases and 3 bases, in that order; junction bases with no gene match: 6. Germline assignment: CDR1 ENHRY and CDR2 SYGVKD. CDR3 protein: CAISSDRVYGNTIYF. The DNA of the CDR3 is TGTGCCATCAGTTCGGACAGGGTATATGGAAACACCATATATTTT.

The V call is TRBV28, the J call TRBJ2-5; TRBD2 might be the D (5 bases). Trimming removed 5 bases from V and 5 bases from J, with 15 bases in between. Germline V gene data show CDR1 as MDHEN and CDR2 as SYDVKM. There are 14 residues in the CDR3. The CDR3 nucleotides are TGTGCCAGCAGTGGACGGACTCTGGAGGAGACCCAGTACTTC. It codes for CASSGRTLEETQYF.

The chain links TRBV19 to TRBJ1-1, with a tentative D call TRBD1 (5 bases). Trimming stripped 4 bases from V and 6 bases from J, with 18 bases between. Germline CDR1 LNHDA, CDR2 SQIVND (reference sequence). This CDR3 spans 15 amino acids. Here the CDR3 DNA reads TGTGCCAGTAGTAAAAGGGGATTGGGGTCGGCTGAAGCTTTCTTT. Its translation: CASSKRGLGSAEAFF.

The chain has TRBV6-1 and TRBJ2-5; 7 positions match TRBD1. Germline V lookup: CDR1 MNHNS, CDR2 SASEGT. The CDR3 loop spans 13 amino acids. Trimming cost V 3 bases and J 5 bases; bases outside gene matches: 3. CDR3: CASSDRGPETQYF. The CDR3, as DNA: TGTGCCAGCAGTGATAGGGGGCCGGAGACCCAGTACTTC.

The chain recombines TRBV12-3 or TRBV12-4 with TRBJ1-1; D is uncertain. The CDR3 has 13 residues. Trimming stripped 2 bases from V and 11 bases from J, with 15 bases between. CDR3 DNA: TGTGCCAGCAGTTTAAATTGGGCGCCACGGGCTTTCTTT. Translation gives CASSLNWAPRAFF.